These 27 T cell receptor beta chains were sequenced from one sample in a study of shared clonotypes between healthy human individuals (dated by TCRdb to 2019 to 2021). Receptors were amplified or captured by the immunoSEQ multiplex PCR assay. This immuneACCESS table, as held by TCRdb, lists in-frame sequences with V and J called but not all clones. Of the missing ones, under half trace to an unresolved V gene in checked studies; the others have no known cause. This sample comprises a few million clones, 85% to 95% of them detected only once. The ten biggest clones cover roughly 0.34% of the sample. Sequencing was performed on naive CD4+ T cells from PBMCs. Interpreted using the paper, the cell subset or site label stands for: CD45RA+ positively selected. Receptors originate from a young man in good health. Some clones in this sample may be carry-over from other donors' samples.

The chain employs TRBV6-5 and TRBJ2-7, with D possibly being TRBD2 (5 bases). Trimming cost V 6 bases and J 3 bases, with 15 bases left between them. CDR1 is MNHEY and CDR2 is SVGAGI in the germline V gene. CDR3 length: 14 amino acids. In DNA, the CDR3 is TGTGCCAGCAGCCGGACCCTCGGGATCTACGAGCAGTACTTC. Amino acid sequence: CASSRTLGIYEQYF.

The chain uses TRBV2 and TRBJ2-3; 8 positions agree with TRBD2. Germline loops: CDR1 SNHLY, CDR2 FYNNEI. Trimming took 8 bases from V and 4 from J; bases not matched to a gene: 5. The CDR3 is made up of 13 amino acids. The CDR3 region has the DNA TGTGCCAGCCGTAGCGGGACGGCAGATACGCAGTATTTT. This translates into CASRSGTADTQYF. Combining the CDR3 with reference TRBV2 and TRBJ2-3 gives the whole variable domain EPEVTQTPSHQVTQMGQEVILRCVPISNHLYFYWYRQILGQKVEFLVSFYNNEISEKSEIFDDQFSVERPDGSNFTLKIRSTKLEDSAMYFCASRSGTADTQYFGPGTRLTVL.

Written as DNA, the CDR3 is TGTGCCAGCAGTTACCTAGCTCGGAACACCGGGGAGCTGTTTTTT. Amino acids: CASSYLARNTGELFF. V gene TRBV6-5 combines with J gene TRBJ2-2; TRBD2 might be the D (5 bases). Germline-derived CDR1 and CDR2 are MNHEY and SVGAGI. V lost 2 bases and J 1 base, leaving 8 bases between the germline ends. The CDR3 extends over 15 amino acids.

This clone was counted a single time. The rearrangement links TRBV15 to TRBJ2-5; D not resolved. CDR1 is LNHNV and CDR2 is YYDKDF in the germline V gene (reference sequence). The CDR3 has 11 amino acids. V lost 4 bases, J lost 4 bases, and 4 bases lay in between. Here the CDR3 DNA reads TGTGCCACCAGCACGAGAGAGACCCAGTACTTC. Protein sequence: CATSTRETQYF.

The rearrangement links TRBV5-1 to TRBJ2-7; D may be TRBD1 or TRBD2 (5 bases each). Trimming shortened V by 2 bases and J by 3 bases, and 18 bases separated the two germline ends. Germline CDR1 SGHRS, CDR2 YFSETQ. The CDR3 is 16 residues long. In DNA form, the CDR3 reads TGCGCCAGCAGCTTTATCTCCCTTGGGGGAAGCTACGAGCAGTACTTC. Amino acids: CASSFISLGGSYEQYF.

The chain combines TRBV10-3 with TRBJ2-3, with D maybe TRBD2 (5 bases). Germline CDR1 and CDR2: ENHRY and SYGVKD. Trimming stripped 5 bases from V and 2 bases from J, with 11 bases between. The CDR3 length is 14 residues. CDR3 in DNA: TGTGCCATCAGTCCCGGAGGCAACACAGATACGCAGTATTTT. Protein: CAISPGGNTDTQYF.

The chain joins TRBV2 to TRBJ2-2; D remains ambiguous. CDR3 length equals 13 residues. Looked up from germline, CDR1 is SNHLY and CDR2 is FYNNEI. The germline V and J ends were trimmed by 6 bases and 6 bases, with 11 bases remaining between them. In DNA, the CDR3 is TGTGCCAGCAGGACACCGAGAGCCGGGGAGCTGTTTTTT. As protein: CASRTPRAGELFF. The whole variable domain, remainder taken from reference TRBV2 and TRBJ2-2, is EPEVTQTPSHQVTQMGQEVILRCVPISNHLYFYWYRQILGQKVEFLVSFYNNEISEKSEIFDDQFSVERPDGSNFTLKIRSTKLEDSAMYFCASRTPRAGELFFGEGSRLTVL.

The V call is TRBV2, the J call TRBJ2-2; D uncertain. Germline loops: CDR1 SNHLY, CDR2 FYNNEI. Trimming removed 4 bases at V and 4 bases at J, with 10 bases between. CDR3 size: 14 residues. CDR3 region: CASSVQPRTGELFF. DNA of the CDR3: TGTGCCAGCAGTGTGCAGCCCCGCACCGGGGAGCTGTTTTTT.

This sequence joins TRBV5-4 and TRBJ2-1; 9 nucleotides align to TRBD1. This CDR3 contains 15 residues. Germline V lookup: CDR1 SGHNT, CDR2 YYREEE (reference sequence). V lost 4 bases and J lost 14; bases outside the gene matches: 16. This CDR3 is CASSPRRTGEKTKFF. In DNA, the CDR3 is TGTGCCAGCAGCCCTCGACGGACAGGGGAAAAGACGAAGTTCTTC.

This clone appeared a single time. Other nucleotide sequences from this sample produce the same CDR3. The chain has TRBV5-4 and TRBJ1-3; D is possibly TRBD1 (6 bases). The CDR3 consists of 14 residues. V was trimmed by 3 bases and J by 0 bases, leaving 7 bases between them. CDR1 SGHNT and CDR2 YYREEE come from the germline V gene (reference sequence). CDR3 nucleotide sequence: TGTGCCAGCAGCTCCAGGGGCTCTGGAAACACCATATATTTT. It translates to CASSSRGSGNTIYF.

The chain has TRBV29-1 and TRBJ1-4, with D possibly TRBD1 on 5 matching bases. Germline V gene data show CDR1 as SQVTM and CDR2 as ANQGSEA. V lost 3 bases to trimming and J lost 7 bases, with 9 bases between them. The CDR3 runs 12 residues. CDR3 coding DNA: TGCAGCGTTGATTCGGGGGTTGAAAAACTGTTTTTT. It translates to CSVDSGVEKLFF.

The J gene is TRBJ2-1, the V gene TRBV7-8, with D possibly TRBD2 on 6 matching bases. The V and J ends lost 0 bases and 12 bases respectively, with 21 bases between them. The length of the CDR3 is 16 residues. Germline-derived CDR1 and CDR2 are SGHVS and FQNEAQ. The CDR3 sequence is CASSLARYGLGRGQFF. CDR3 DNA: TGTGCCAGCAGCTTAGCCCGGTACGGGCTGGGGCGGGGGCAGTTCTTC.

This chain links TRBV28 with TRBJ2-7; D gene unclear. This CDR3 has 12 amino acids. CDR1 and CDR2 (germline): MDHEN, SYDVKM. Between the trimmed V and J ends, which lost 6 bases and 1 base, there was a span of 7 bases. CDR3 in amino acids: CASRPRSYEQYF. CDR3 in DNA: TGTGCCAGCAGGCCCCGTTCCTACGAGCAGTACTTC.

The chain uses TRBV10-1 and TRBJ2-2; D is possibly TRBD2 (6 bases). Germline CDR1 reads WNHNN; CDR2 reads SYGVQD (reference sequence). The V and J ends lost 6 bases and 2 bases respectively, with 10 bases between them. This CDR3 has 14 amino acids. The DNA of the CDR3 is TGCGCCAGCAGAACGGGACTCAACACCGGGGAGCTGTTTTTT. Amino acids: CASRTGLNTGELFF.

This clone was detected once. The chain recombines TRBV25-1 with TRBJ2-3; D not resolved. This CDR3 contains 13 residues. Germline values: CDR1 MGHDK, CDR2 SYGVNS. Trimming shortened V by 2 bases and J by 1 base, and 4 bases separated the two germline ends. CDR3 loop: CASSEVGTDTQYF. DNA of the CDR3: TGTGCCAGCAGTGAAGTCGGCACAGATACGCAGTATTTT.

This clone was observed a few times. This sequence joins TRBV11-2 and TRBJ2-7; possibly TRBD1 for D (5 bases). The CDR3 is 14 amino acids. V was cut by 3 bases and J by 3 bases, with 12 bases left in between. In germline, CDR1 is SGHAT, CDR2 FQNNGV. The CDR3 bases are TGTGCCAGCAGCTTGGGGCATCAGTACTACGAGCAGTACTTC. Its translation: CASSLGHQYYEQYF.

V gene TRBV2 combines with J gene TRBJ2-7; unclear D gene. The CDR3 loop spans 15 amino acids. Trimming cost V 6 bases and J 2 bases, with 17 bases left between them. Per germline, CDR1 SNHLY and CDR2 FYNNEI. CDR3 loop: CASRRPLSPTYEQYF. The CDR3 DNA sequence: TGTGCCAGCAGGAGGCCCTTGAGTCCTACCTACGAGCAGTACTTC.

The rearrangement uses TRBV28 and TRBJ1-2; D gene uncertain. From germline, CDR1 is MDHEN and CDR2 SYDVKM. V gave up 2 bases and J gave up 8 bases, with 12 bases separating them. The CDR3 spans 13 residues. The CDR3 region is CASSLSGVQGYTF. The CDR3 DNA sequence: TGTGCCAGCAGTTTAAGTGGGGTTCAGGGCTACACCTTC.

This chain connects TRBV6-1 to TRBJ2-2; 10 bases line up with TRBD1. This CDR3 region has 15 residues. Germline loops: CDR1 MNHNS, CDR2 SASEGT. The V segment lost 4 bases and the J segment 6 bases; nucleotides outside the gene matches: 5. The CDR3 bases are TGTGCCAGCAGTGTGACAGGGGGCACGGCCGGGGAGCTGTTTTTT. It codes for CASSVTGGTAGELFF.

This clone was recorded once. V is TRBV7-8 and J is TRBJ1-1; 8 bases line up with TRBD1. The CDR3 runs 14 residues. V dropped 3 bases and J dropped 4; count of bases not matched to a gene: 4. Germline values: CDR1 SGHVS, CDR2 FQNEAQ. The CDR3 is CASSFSTGGTEAFF. The CDR3 nucleotides are TGTGCCAGCAGCTTTAGTACAGGGGGCACTGAAGCTTTCTTT.

DNA for the CDR3: TGTGCCAGCTCACAACAGCTCTCCTACAATGAGCAGTTCTTC. This gives the protein CASSQQLSYNEQFF. V is TRBV18 and J is TRBJ2-1; D not certain. Looked up from germline, CDR1 is KGHSH and CDR2 is LQKENI. The length of the CDR3 is 14 residues. V lost 4 bases and J lost 0, with 7 bases in between.

The DNA for the CDR3 is TGCAGCGCCAGACGGGCAGCTAACTATGGCTACACCTTC. This gives the protein CSARRAANYGYTF. The chain links TRBV29-1 to TRBJ1-2; no firm D call. Trimming stripped 7 bases from V and 0 bases from J, with 12 bases between. Germline V CDR1 and CDR2: SQVTM, ANQGSEA. The CDR3 runs 13 residues.

The chain is built from TRBV7-9 and TRBJ2-7; D unresolved. V shed 5 bases and J shed 1 base, with 9 bases lying between them. The CDR3 loop spans 13 amino acids. Per germline, CDR1 SEHNR and CDR2 FQNEAQ (reference sequence). Here the CDR3 reads CASSMDGSYEQYF. As DNA, the CDR3 is TGTGCCAGCAGCATGGACGGGTCCTACGAGCAGTACTTC.

The rearrangement joins TRBV7-8 to TRBJ2-2; no firm D call. This CDR3 spans 14 amino acids. From germline, CDR1 is SGHVS and CDR2 FQNEAQ. V lost 1 base to trimming and J lost 1 base, with 4 bases between them. The CDR3 bases are TGTGCCAGCAGCTTAGGCTGGAACACCGGGGAGCTGTTTTTT. Amino acids: CASSLGWNTGELFF.

As DNA, the CDR3 is TGCGCCAGCAGCTGGGGACAGCCGAGCTCCTACAATGAGCAGTTCTTC. Its translation is CASSWGQPSSYNEQFF. The chain is built from TRBV5-1 and TRBJ2-1; 7 nucleotides align to TRBD1. Looked up from germline, CDR1 is SGHRS and CDR2 is YFSETQ. V was clipped by 3 bases and J by 0 bases; unmatched bases: 6. This CDR3 has 16 amino acids. Based on the CDR3 plus reference TRBV5-1 and TRBJ2-1, the full variable domain is KAGVTQTPRYLIKTRGQQVTLSCSPISGHRSVSWYQQTPGQGLQFLFEYFSETQRNKGNFPGRFSGRQFSNSRSEMNVSTLELGDSALYLCASSWGQPSSYNEQFFGPGTRLTVL.

This clone came up once. This chain connects TRBV29-1 to TRBJ2-7; maybe TRBD2 (5 bases). The V and J ends lost 5 bases and 6 bases respectively, with 17 bases between them. The germline V gene has CDR1 SQVTM and CDR2 ANQGSEA. The CDR3 has 13 residues. CDR3 nucleotides: TGCAGCGTTCGCGGACTCCTCAGAGGCGAGCAGTACTTC. Its protein is CSVRGLLRGEQYF.

The V gene is TRBV18, the J gene TRBJ2-7; D is tentatively TRBD1 or TRBD2 (5 bases each). V was trimmed by 5 bases and J by 6 bases, leaving 14 bases between them. Germline CDR1 and CDR2: KGHSH and LQKENI. The CDR3 is made up of 13 amino acids. The CDR3 DNA is TGTGCCAGCTCAGGCAGAGGGGTCTCCGAGCAGTACTTC. Its translation is CASSGRGVSEQYF. Looking up the rest from reference TRBV18 and TRBJ2-7 gives the full variable domain: NAGVMQNPRHLVRRRGQEARLRCSPMKGHSHVYWYRQLPEEGLKFMVYLQKENIIDESGMPKERFSAEFPKEGPSILRIQQVVRGDSAAYFCASSGRGVSEQYFGPGTRLTVT.